Presented here are 9 T cell receptor beta chains from one specimen sequenced in a study of cytomegalovirus exposure and HLA in healthy donors. PCR primers comprised 60 Vbeta and 13 Jbeta primers. Assay: immunoSEQ multiplex PCR; the TCRdb copy retains only in-frame clones and omits some. The data contain about 100,000 clones, roughly three quarters of them singletons. Source material: PBMCs. The receptors come from a woman aged 60-75 years in good health and CMV-seronegative.

CDR3 sequence (DNA): TGCGCCAGCAGCCATCGGACAGATTCCTACGAGCAGTACTTC. Translation: CASSHRTDSYEQYF. The rearrangement uses TRBV4-3 and TRBJ2-7; D is possibly TRBD1 (6 bases). The germline V gene encodes CDR1 LGHNA and CDR2 YSLEER. The CDR3 consists of 14 residues. The V end was cut by 3 bases, the J end by 1 base, with 10 bases between.

V gene TRBV5-1 combines with J gene TRBJ1-1; D not certain. Germline V gene sequence: CDR1 SGHRS, CDR2 YFSETQ. The CDR3 loop spans 13 amino acids. V lost 4 bases and J 1 base, leaving 8 bases between the germline ends. The CDR3 protein is CASSPTTNTEAFF. Here the CDR3 DNA reads TGCGCCAGCAGCCCCACTACGAACACTGAAGCTTTCTTT. Combining the CDR3 with reference TRBV5-1 and TRBJ1-1 gives the whole variable domain KAGVTQTPRYLIKTRGQQVTLSCSPISGHRSVSWYQQTPGQGLQFLFEYFSETQRNKGNFPGRFSGRQFSNSRSEMNVSTLELGDSALYLCASSPTTNTEAFFGQGTRLTVV.

The CDR3 coding sequence is TGTGCCAGCAGCTCAGCCAGTTACAATGAGCAGTTCTTC. It yields the protein CASSSASYNEQFF. The gene calls are TRBV7-6 and TRBJ2-1; D remains unclear. Germline V gene sequence: CDR1 SGHVS, CDR2 FNYEAQ. V dropped 4 bases and J dropped 4 bases, with 8 bases sitting between them. This CDR3 region has 13 residues. Based on the CDR3 plus reference TRBV7-6 and TRBJ2-1, the full variable domain is GAGVSQSPRYKVTKRGQDVALRCDPISGHVSLYWYRQALGQGPEFLTYFNYEAQQDKSGLPNDRFSAERPEGSISTLTIQRTEQRDSAMYRCASSSASYNEQFFGPGTRLTVL.

The chain uses TRBV7-9 and TRBJ2-7; D may be TRBD2 (5 bases). The germline CDR1 and CDR2 sequences are SEHNR and FQNEAQ (reference sequence). The CDR3 contains 13 residues. V gave up 3 bases and J gave up 2 bases, with 8 bases separating them. The CDR3 region is CASSLTGTYEQYF. DNA of the CDR3: TGTGCCAGCAGCTTGACGGGGACCTACGAGCAGTACTTC.

The chain carries TRBV10-3 and TRBJ2-5, with 8 bases lining up with TRBD1. J gave up 8 bases and V 0 bases, and 5 bases lay outside the gene matches. The CDR3 runs to 14 residues. In germline, CDR1 is ENHRY, CDR2 SYGVKD. In DNA, the CDR3 is TGTGCCATCAGTGAGTCAGCAGGGGGCGCAACCCAGTACTTC. Amino acid sequence: CAISESAGGATQYF.

The sample holds a few counts of this clone. The genes are TRBV9 and TRBJ2-1; 8 nucleotides align to TRBD2. The germline V gene encodes CDR1 SGDLS and CDR2 YYNGEE. This CDR3 is 14 amino acids long. V trimming: 0 bases; J trimming: 7 bases; junction bases outside the gene matches: 3. The CDR3 is CASSVAGGQNEQFF. The DNA for the CDR3 is TGTGCCAGCAGCGTAGCGGGAGGGCAGAATGAGCAGTTCTTC.

This chain connects TRBV5-1 to TRBJ2-1, with TRBD2 matching over 8 bases. V was clipped by 2 bases and J by 2 bases; unmatched bases: 6. This CDR3 is 16 amino acids long. Germline values: CDR1 SGHRS, CDR2 YFSETQ. This CDR3 reads CASSLYPGRAYNEQFF. The CDR3 coding sequence is TGCGCCAGCAGCTTATATCCCGGGAGGGCCTACAATGAGCAGTTCTTC. Based on the CDR3 plus reference TRBV5-1 and TRBJ2-1, the full variable domain is KAGVTQTPRYLIKTRGQQVTLSCSPISGHRSVSWYQQTPGQGLQFLFEYFSETQRNKGNFPGRFSGRQFSNSRSEMNVSTLELGDSALYLCASSLYPGRAYNEQFFGPGTRLTVL.

The rearrangement uses TRBV27 and TRBJ1-1, with D unresolved. Between the trimmed V and J ends, which lost 4 bases and 11 bases, there was a span of 11 bases. This CDR3 region has 11 residues. The germline gives CDR1 MNHEY, CDR2 SMNVEV (reference sequence). The CDR3 sequence: CASSSFHRAFF. The DNA for the CDR3 is TGTGCCAGCAGTTCCTTTCACCGGGCTTTCTTT.

The chain uses TRBV19 and TRBJ2-1, with TRBD1 matching 7 bases. The CDR3 is 13 amino acids. From germline, CDR1 is LNHDA and CDR2 SQIVND (reference sequence). The ends lost 10 bases at V and 3 bases at J; junction bases unmatched: 6. In DNA form, the CDR3 reads TGTGCCACAGGACAGGAGGACTACAATGAGCAGTTCTTC. Translated, it gives CATGQEDYNEQFF.